This T cell receptor (beta chain) appears in the sequencing data of a study of post-analysis software for immune sequencing data. General observations from the study: Roughly five TRBV segments appeared more often in patients than in controls, and TRBV5-6, TRBV5-1 and TRBV20-1 were among these.

The TCR beta cDNA libraries carried unique molecular identifiers. MiXCR was run by TCRdb on the PCR reads, yielding one entry per CDR3 protein. Here the sample spans some 890,000 distinct CDR3 sequences, under 70% being singletons. Comments on this clonotype: The antigen is unknown.

The J segment lost 4 bases and the V segment lost 1 base, leaving 8 bases of the junction unmatched. This CDR3 comprises 16 residues. The TCR was taken from a girl aged 5-17 years with multiple sclerosis. Sequences were obtained from blood. The chain employs TRBV12-3 or TRBV12-4 and TRBJ2-3; 7 nucleotides agree with TRBD2. Written as DNA, the CDR3 is TGTGCCAGCAGTTTAGTCCCCCGCGGGGGTGCAGATACGCAGTATTTT. It is translated as CASSLVPRGGADTQYF.